Many counts were recorded for the clone carrying this T cell receptor (beta chain). Its antigen remains unidentified. The source of the sample is a study of early T cells in non-severe SARS-CoV-2 infection. Looking at the study overall: Sequencing of unsorted whole blood was done on bulk RNA, leaving chains unpaired.

CDR3 size: 16 residues. Losses at the gene ends were 3 bases for V and 2 bases for J; bases not matched to a gene: 7. CDR1 and CDR2 from the germline V gene are LGHNA and YNFKEQ. Individual cDNA molecules received unique molecular identifiers during library preparation. TCRdb reprocessed the 5' RACE reads with MiXCR, giving one entry per CDR3 protein. Of 50,000 to 80,000 distinct CDR3 sequences in the sample, 8.8% were seen once. General study results and limits: VDJdb matching favored anti-spike CD8 responses, missing private and CD4 specificities.

Specimen: whole blood, collected at baseline. The sequence was collected from an adult who was a healthcare worker with PCR-confirmed SARS-CoV-2 infection or an uninfected control (not recorded which). The chain couples TRBV4-2 to TRBJ2-7; TRBD2 agrees at 10 bases. CDR3 nucleotides: TGTGCCAGCAGCCAGTCTCAAGCGGGAGGGCCCTACGAGCAGTACTTC. Translating gives CASSQSQAGGPYEQYF.